The clone carrying this T cell receptor (beta chain) showed up many times. Its specificity is unknown. The data stem from a study of molecular identifiers for immune sequencing clone quantification. Germline assignment: CDR1 MDHEN and CDR2 SYDVKM. Trimming shortened V by 3 bases and J by 4 bases, and 10 bases separated the two germline ends. CDR3 size: 14 residues. Library preparation followed earlier protocols using designated TCR primers. TCRdb used MiXCR to reprocess the PCR reads, holding one entry per CDR3 protein. Counted here are some 100,000 distinct CDR3 sequences, 36% occurring once; the ten biggest clones make up 4% to 5%. With RNA at 10%, 30% or 50%, naive CD8 libraries came from roughly 18,000 to 920,000 sorted cells. Study findings and constraints: Because of identical TCR molecules sharing a barcode, sizes of highly expanded clones could be underestimated. In naive cells, clones above 20 RNA copies held under 1% of molecules, whereas in effector cells they held over 97%.

The chain has TRBV28 and TRBJ1-5; D unresolved. This receptor was obtained from a human donor in good health. Some libraries in this study had Jurkat cell RNA spiked in. Sequencing was done on a sample of naive CD8+ T cells from blood, with Jurkat cell RNA spiked in. Indicated subset: FACS-sorted CD8+CD4-CCR7+CD45RA+ naive T cells. CDR3 sequence reads: CASSLALRNQPQHF. As DNA, the CDR3 is TGTGCCAGCAGTTTGGCTCTGCGGAATCAGCCCCAGCATTTT.